The 22 T cell receptor beta chains reported below all come from one sample, sequenced in a study of T cells after yellow fever vaccination. TCRdb passed the 5' RACE reads through MiXCR, listing each CDR3 protein once. The sample contains approximately 510,000 distinct CDR3 sequences, 21% of which appear only once. The sample in question was PBMCs, obtained roughly 20 days after the first yellow fever vaccination. All receptors derive from a man younger than 30 who received the YFV17D yellow fever vaccine.

This clonotype has just a few counts. The genes are TRBV4-3 and TRBJ2-7; D remains unclear. Germline V lookup: CDR1 LGHNA, CDR2 YSLEER. The V end lost 1 base, the J end lost 5 bases, and 6 bases lay between the germline ends. This CDR3 spans 12 amino acids. The DNA for the CDR3 is TGCGCCAGCAGCCAAGTCGGCCACGAGCAGTACTTC. Its translation: CASSQVGHEQYF.

V usage is TRBV7-9 and J usage is TRBJ2-1; D is undetermined. Germline V gene sequence: CDR1 SEHNR, CDR2 FQNEAQ (reference sequence). The CDR3 covers 13 residues. Between the trimmed V and J ends, which lost 5 bases and 0 bases, there was a span of 5 bases. This CDR3 is CASSTASYNEQFF. The CDR3 DNA reads as TGTGCCAGCAGCACGGCCTCCTACAATGAGCAGTTCTTC.

A remark on this clonotype: One end of the junction varies from germline; a read error may be responsible. The chain links TRBV6-2 or TRBV6-3 to TRBJ1-1, with 7 bases matching TRBD1. The length of the CDR3 is 15 residues. Per germline, CDR1 MNHEY and CDR2 SVGEGT. DNA for the CDR3: TGTGCCAACAGTTACTTGTTCTCGACAGGGAGTGAAGCTTTCTTT. Protein sequence: CANSYLFSTGSEAFF.

This chain uses TRBV19 with TRBJ2-1, with D possibly TRBD2 on 6 matching bases. The CDR3 consists of 13 residues. The ends were cut back, 3 bases at V and 6 bases at J, with 9 bases in the middle. From germline, CDR1 is LNHDA and CDR2 SQIVND (reference sequence). For the CDR3, the DNA is TGTGCCAGTAGTATTGGAGGGGCCAATGAGCAGTTCTTC. It translates to CASSIGGANEQFF.

The chain links TRBV10-3 to TRBJ2-7; 7 nucleotides agree with TRBD1. Germline V CDR1 and CDR2: ENHRY, SYGVKD. The CDR3 sequence is 14 residues long. V dropped 2 bases and J dropped 4; count of bases not matched to a gene: 5. The CDR3 sequence is CAISENRGSYEQYV. CDR3 bases: TGTGCCATCAGTGAGAACAGGGGATCGTACGAGCAGTACGTC.

This chain joins TRBV3-1 and TRBJ1-1; D is uncertain. Trimming shortened V by 6 bases and J by 5 bases, and 13 bases separated the two germline ends. The germline gives CDR1 LGHDT, CDR2 YNNKEL (reference sequence). The CDR3 consists of 13 residues. The CDR3 sequence is CASRSSRGTEAFF. The DNA for the CDR3 is TGTGCCAGCAGATCATCCCGCGGAACTGAAGCTTTCTTT.

The chain joins TRBV4-1 to TRBJ1-1; D unresolved. CDR1 and CDR2 from the germline V gene are MGHRA and YSYEKL. V was trimmed by 0 bases and J by 2 bases, leaving 10 bases between them. There are 15 residues in the CDR3. Here the CDR3 reads CASSQEGEINTEAFF. In DNA, the CDR3 is TGCGCCAGCAGCCAAGAGGGAGAGATTAACACTGAAGCTTTCTTT.

J is TRBJ2-3 and V is TRBV4-1; 9 bases map to TRBD2. The CDR3 length is 18 residues. CDR1 and CDR2 (germline): MGHRA, YSYEKL. J lost 4 bases, V lost 1 base, and 12 bases had no gene match. This CDR3 reads CASSQVGMAGGSADTQYF. As DNA, the CDR3 is TGCGCCAGCAGCCAAGTGGGAATGGCGGGGGGGAGCGCAGATACGCAGTATTTT.

This clonotype came up a few times. The CDR3 region is CASRETGGYGYTF. DNA for the CDR3: TGTGCCAGCAGGGAGACAGGGGGCTATGGCTACACCTTC. The V gene is TRBV2, the J gene TRBJ1-2, with TRBD1 identical over 9 bases. Germline assignment: CDR1 SNHLY and CDR2 FYNNEI. J gave up 4 bases and V 6 bases, and 3 bases lay outside the gene matches. CDR3 length: 13 amino acids.

This rearrangement joins TRBV11-2 to TRBJ1-6; no firm D call. This CDR3 has 16 residues. Trimming removed 4 bases from V and 8 bases from J, with 18 bases in between. Germline values: CDR1 SGHAT, CDR2 FQNNGV. The CDR3 sequence is CASSSQWAPGDSPLHF. Here the CDR3 DNA reads TGTGCCAGCAGCTCCCAGTGGGCCCCTGGGGATTCACCCCTCCACTTT.

This clonotype appeared many times. The chain uses TRBV7-2 and TRBJ2-3, with D perhaps TRBD1 (5 bases). The CDR3 length is 12 residues. V was pared by 4 bases and J by 5 bases, with 7 bases between. Per germline, CDR1 SGHTA and CDR2 FQGNSA. CDR3 DNA: TGTGCCAGCAGCTGGGGCAGAGATACGCAGTATTTT. Translation: CASSWGRDTQYF.

This clonotype was found a few times. The genes are TRBV12-3 or TRBV12-4 and TRBJ1-5, with D uncertain. CDR3 length equals 14 residues. V lost 0 bases and J lost 5, with 8 bases in between. The CDR3 loop is CASSLAMIHQPQHF. CDR3 DNA sequence: TGTGCCAGCAGTTTAGCGATGATCCATCAGCCCCAGCATTTT.

The chain uses TRBV6-1 and TRBJ2-5; TRBD2 is a possible D gene (6 bases). The CDR3 is 15 amino acids. CDR1 is MNHNS and CDR2 is SASEGT in the germline V gene. V was cut by 1 base and J by 2 bases, with 11 bases left in between. The DNA for the CDR3 is TGTGCCAGCAGTGAAGTGGGGAGGTGGCAAGAGACCCAGTACTTC. It is translated as CASSEVGRWQETQYF.

V usage is TRBV19 and J usage is TRBJ2-4, with TRBD1 matching 7 bases. CDR1 is LNHDA, CDR2 SQIVND, per germline (reference sequence). CDR3 size: 16 residues. The V segment lost 7 bases and the J segment 0 bases; nucleotides outside the gene matches: 9. As DNA, the CDR3 is TGTGCCAGTACGCCTACGGGACAGTTAGCCAAAAACATTCAGTACTTC. It encodes CASTPTGQLAKNIQYF.

This clonotype occurred a few times. V and J are TRBV7-8 and TRBJ2-7; no reliable D call. Germline-derived CDR1 and CDR2 are SGHVS and FQNEAQ. CDR3 length: 13 amino acids. V dropped 5 bases and J dropped 5 bases, with 13 bases sitting between them. CDR3 nucleotides: TGTGCCAGCAGCCCCCCCGGTCCCAACGAGCAGTACTTC. Amino acid sequence: CASSPPGPNEQYF.

The chain links TRBV7-2 to TRBJ1-2; TRBD1 matches at 7 bases. CDR1 and CDR2 from the germline V gene are SGHTA and FQGNSA. V lost 1 base, J lost 3 bases, and 5 bases stayed unmatched. CDR3 size: 15 residues. CDR3 protein: CASSLVGTAYYGYTF. The CDR3 DNA reads as TGTGCCAGCAGCTTAGTCGGGACAGCCTACTATGGCTACACCTTC. Drawing the rest from reference TRBV7-2 and TRBJ1-2, the complete variable domain is GAGVSQSPSNKVTEKGKDVELRCDPISGHTALYWYRQSLGQGLEFLIYFQGNSAPDKSGLPSDRFSAERTGGSVSTLTIQRTQQEDSAVYLCASSLVGTAYYGYTFGSGTRLTVV.

The V call is TRBV24-1, the J call TRBJ2-6; D is perhaps TRBD1 (5 bases). CDR3 length equals 19 residues. V lost 4 bases and J 1 base, leaving 19 bases between the germline ends. Germline lookup yields CDR1 KGHDR and CDR2 SFDVKD. For the CDR3, the DNA is TGTGCCACCAGTGAGCCCGGCAGGGAAGGGGTATCTGGGGCCAACGTCCTGACTTTC. Residues: CATSEPGREGVSGANVLTF.

This clonotype was detected ten times or more. The chain employs TRBV27 and TRBJ1-1, with TRBD1 as a possible D gene (5 bases). Germline values: CDR1 MNHEY, CDR2 SMNVEV (reference sequence). Trimming removed 8 bases from V and 1 base from J, with 14 bases in between. The CDR3 extends over 14 amino acids. As DNA, the CDR3 is TGTGCCAGCTCCTGGGGGGACCAGAACACTGAAGCTTTCTTT. Amino acids: CASSWGDQNTEAFF.

The chain is built from TRBV11-2 and TRBJ2-7, with 9 bases identical to TRBD2. Losses at the gene ends were 0 bases for V and 3 bases for J; bases not matched to a gene: 9. This CDR3 spans 17 amino acids. CDR1 and CDR2 from the germline V gene are SGHAT and FQNNGV. CDR3 coding DNA: TGTGCCAGCAGCTTAGACCCGGGGGGTAGCGGGGGCTACGAGCAGTACTTC. This codes for CASSLDPGGSGGYEQYF. Variable domain in full (rest from reference TRBV11-2 and TRBJ2-7): EAGVAQSPRYKIIEKRQSVAFWCNPISGHATLYWYQQILGQGPKLLIQFQNNGVVDDSQLPKDRFSAERLKGVDSTLKIQPAKLEDSAVYLCASSLDPGGSGGYEQYFGPGTRLTVT.

This clonotype has more than one count but fewer than ten. The chain has TRBV5-4 and TRBJ2-1, with D perhaps TRBD2 (6 bases). Deletions cut 2 bases from V and 8 bases from J, with 23 bases between. The CDR3 contains 17 residues. From germline, CDR1 is SGHNT and CDR2 YYREEE (reference sequence). The CDR3 loop is CASSLTALSPRGDEQFF. The CDR3 DNA follows: TGTGCCAGCAGCTTAACAGCTCTAAGTCCTCGCGGGGATGAGCAGTTCTTC.

This clonotype showed up just a few times. The chain employs TRBV7-8 and TRBJ2-6, with D tentatively TRBD2 (6 bases). The CDR3 consists of 18 residues. The V gene's germline CDR1 is SGHVS and CDR2 FQNEAQ. V was trimmed by 0 bases and J by 2 bases, leaving 14 bases between them. CDR3 region: CASSLAMRGSTGANVLTF. CDR3 bases: TGTGCCAGCAGCTTAGCCATGCGGGGAAGTACTGGGGCCAACGTCCTGACTTTC.

This chain joins TRBV19 and TRBJ1-2; TRBD1 is a possible D gene (6 bases). Germline V lookup: CDR1 LNHDA, CDR2 SQIVND (reference sequence). V lost 7 bases and J 5 bases, leaving 11 bases between the germline ends. The CDR3 runs 12 residues. CDR3 sequence (DNA): TGTGCCAGTACGGACAGACCGTATGGCTACACCTTC. It is translated as CASTDRPYGYTF.